These 29 T cell receptor beta chains came from one sample sequenced in a study of post-analysis software for immune sequencing data. General study results and limits: A few TRBV segments appeared more often in patients than in controls, and TRBV5-6, TRBV5-1 and TRBV20-1 were among these.

Unique molecular identifiers were built into the TCR beta cDNA libraries. TCRdb analysed the PCR reads with MiXCR anew, one entry per CDR3 protein. The data show approximately 730,000 distinct CDR3 sequences, with approximately 30% seen just once and more than 0.55% held by the top ten. Antigens of these TCRs are unknown. Specimen: blood. Receptor source: a girl under 18 with multiple sclerosis.

The chain links TRBV7-9 to TRBJ1-6, with 8 bases lining up with TRBD1. This CDR3 contains 17 residues. Germline V CDR1 and CDR2: SEHNR, FQNEAQ (reference sequence). The ends lost 3 bases at V and 4 bases at J; junction bases unmatched: 8. CDR3 region: CASSFHGQGAYNSPLHF. In DNA form, the CDR3 reads TGTGCCAGCAGCTTTCACGGCCAGGGGGCTTATAATTCACCCCTCCACTTT.

This clonotype turned up a few times. The chain employs TRBV20-1 and TRBJ2-7; a possible D gene is TRBD1 (5 bases). V was clipped by 6 bases and J by 1 base, with 16 bases between them. Germline CDR1 reads DFQATT; CDR2 reads SNEGSKA (reference sequence). There are 14 residues in the CDR3. The CDR3 sequence: CSAKVQGASYEQYF. CDR3 DNA: TGCAGTGCGAAGGTTCAGGGCGCATCCTACGAGCAGTACTTC.

This clonotype came up a few times. The rearrangement joins TRBV7-2 to TRBJ1-1, with D unresolved. CDR3 length equals 14 residues. In germline, CDR1 is SGHTA, CDR2 FQGNSA. V lost 3 bases and J lost 4, with 12 bases in between. CDR3 DNA sequence: TGTGCCAGCAGCTTGAGATATCGTGGCACTGAAGCTTTCTTT. Protein: CASSLRYRGTEAFF.

This clonotype came up many times. This chain connects TRBV7-9 to TRBJ2-3; D call uncertain. The CDR3 covers 13 residues. The V end lost 2 bases, the J end lost 4 bases, and 7 bases lay between the germline ends. Germline assignment: CDR1 SEHNR and CDR2 FQNEAQ (reference sequence). The CDR3 DNA reads TGTGCCAGCAGCTTAATTGGGCCAGATACGCAGTATTTT. Amino acid sequence: CASSLIGPDTQYF.

This sequence joins TRBV4-3 and TRBJ2-1, with 9 bases fitting TRBD2. Unmatched junction bases numbered 5, after V lost 1 base and J lost 10 bases. The CDR3 covers 14 residues. Germline V gives CDR1 LGHNA, CDR2 YSLEER. The CDR3 here is CASSQGVAGVEQFF. CDR3 DNA sequence: TGCGCCAGCAGCCAAGGGGTAGCGGGAGTGGAGCAGTTCTTC.

The CDR3 sequence: CASSDRGRAGGEQFF. CDR3 DNA sequence: TGCGCCAGCAGTGATCGTGGGAGGGCCGGTGGTGAGCAGTTCTTC. This chain uses TRBV10-1 with TRBJ2-1, with TRBD2 matching over 7 bases. This CDR3 spans 15 amino acids. Germline V gene data show CDR1 as WNHNN and CDR2 as SYGVQD (reference sequence). The V gene end was trimmed by 3 bases and the J gene end by 9 bases; junction bases not matched to a gene: 11.

This clonotype was recorded a few times. This chain joins TRBV12-3 or TRBV12-4 and TRBJ1-1; no clear D. The CDR3 is 12 residues long. The V end was cut by 7 bases, the J end by 5 bases, with 11 bases between. CDR3 residues: CASTTPFTEAFF. Here the CDR3 DNA reads TGTGCCAGCACCACCCCCTTTACTGAAGCTTTCTTT.

The V gene is TRBV6-4, the J gene TRBJ2-7, with 7 bases matching TRBD2. The CDR3 totals 15 residues. The V gene end was trimmed by 8 bases and the J gene end by 0 bases; junction bases not matched to a gene: 10. CDR1 and CDR2 from the germline V gene are MRHNA and SNTAGT. CDR3 region: CASGRDGGYSYEQYF. CDR3 coding DNA: TGTGCCAGCGGAAGGGACGGGGGGTACTCCTACGAGCAGTACTTC.

This clonotype was counted a few times. CDR3 nucleotides: TGTGCCAGCAGCTTAGCGGCAGGCAAACTGTTTTTT. This gives the protein CASSLAAGKLFF. The chain employs TRBV7-9 and TRBJ1-4; no firm D call. V was trimmed by 0 bases and J by 11 bases, leaving 7 bases between them. The CDR3 has 12 residues. Germline V CDR1 and CDR2: SEHNR, FQNEAQ (reference sequence).

In DNA form, the CDR3 reads TGCGCCAGCAGCTTGGGTGCAGGGGCCGAGCAGTACTTC. Translating gives CASSLGAGAEQYF. The rearrangement uses TRBV5-1 and TRBJ2-7, with D tentatively TRBD1 (6 bases). CDR1 and CDR2 from the germline V gene are SGHRS and YFSETQ. Deletions cut 0 bases from V and 6 bases from J, with 10 bases between. The CDR3 runs to 13 residues.

This clonotype came up a few times. This chain uses TRBV11-2 with TRBJ2-7; tentatively, D is TRBD2 (6 bases). CDR3 length: 15 residues. Between the trimmed V and J ends, which lost 4 bases and 3 bases, there was a span of 16 bases. Germline CDR1 SGHAT, CDR2 FQNNGV. This CDR3 is CASSSEGFGRYEQYF. The CDR3 DNA sequence: TGTGCCAGCAGCTCGGAGGGGTTTGGCCGCTACGAGCAGTACTTC.

V and J are TRBV6-5 and TRBJ2-5; 14 bases are shared with TRBD2. CDR3 length: 15 amino acids. V lost 5 bases to trimming and J lost 4 bases; unmatched junction nucleotides: 3. Germline-derived CDR1 and CDR2 are MNHEY and SVGAGI. CDR3 sequence: CASSKGTSGGETQYF. Here the CDR3 DNA reads TGTGCCAGCAGTAAAGGGACTAGCGGGGGAGAGACCCAGTACTTC.

V gene TRBV24-1 combines with J gene TRBJ2-1; 14 nucleotides agree with TRBD2. This CDR3 contains 20 residues. Germline V gene data show CDR1 as KGHDR and CDR2 as SFDVKD. Trimming at V came to 3 bases and at J to 2 bases, leaving 11 bases not matched to a gene. The DNA for the CDR3 is TGTGCCACCAGTGATCCTCGACTAGCGGGAGGGCCCGGCCCCTACAATGAGCAGTTCTTC. Amino acids: CATSDPRLAGGPGPYNEQFF.

This sequence joins TRBV5-6 and TRBJ1-5; D gene ambiguous. Germline CDR1 is SGHDT and CDR2 is YYEEEE. V lost 3 bases to trimming and J lost 1 base, with 14 bases between them. CDR3 length: 16 amino acids. CDR3 DNA sequence: TGTGCCAGCAGCTCTTGGGAGGACGGGAGCAATCAGCCCCAGCATTTT. It specifies CASSSWEDGSNQPQHF.

The chain combines TRBV27 with TRBJ2-3; TRBD2 is a possible D gene (7 bases). The V and J ends lost 8 bases and 1 base respectively, with 16 bases between them. This CDR3 spans 15 amino acids. Germline loops: CDR1 MNHEY, CDR2 SMNVEV (reference sequence). The CDR3 sequence is CASYRDYRRTDTQYF. The CDR3 region has the DNA TGTGCCAGCTACAGGGACTACCGACGCACAGATACGCAGTATTTT.

This clonotype was detected many times. The chain recombines TRBV6-5 with TRBJ2-7; 7 bases align to TRBD2. Trimming at V came to 6 bases and at J to 4 bases, leaving 6 bases not matched to a gene. Germline CDR1 reads MNHEY; CDR2 reads SVGAGI. The length of the CDR3 is 13 residues. The CDR3, as DNA: TGTGCCAGCAGCCCCGGGGGAGGGTACGAGCAGTACTTC. Protein product: CASSPGGGYEQYF.

The chain couples TRBV28 to TRBJ2-5; 9 bases line up with TRBD1. The CDR3 spans 15 residues. The germline CDR1 and CDR2 sequences are MDHEN and SYDVKM. Trimming took 6 bases from V and 5 from J; bases not matched to a gene: 10. CDR3 sequence: CASSFTGTGLETQYF. CDR3 in DNA: TGTGCCAGCAGCTTCACCGGGACAGGGTTGGAGACCCAGTACTTC.

This chain uses TRBV2 with TRBJ2-5; D may be TRBD1 or TRBD2 (5 bases each). Germline lookup yields CDR1 SNHLY and CDR2 FYNNEI. This CDR3 is 14 amino acids long. The V end lost 6 bases, the J end lost 0 bases, and 11 bases lay between the germline ends. The chain's CDR3 is CASRGVPYQETQYF. Written as DNA, the CDR3 is TGTGCCAGCAGGGGGGTTCCGTACCAAGAGACCCAGTACTTC.

The rearrangement links TRBV29-1 to TRBJ1-5, with 7 bases fitting TRBD1. The CDR3 is 15 residues long. V shed 4 bases, J shed 5 bases, and the junction held 11 bases outside the gene matches. Germline values: CDR1 SQVTM, CDR2 ANQGSEA. The CDR3, as DNA: TGCAGCGTTGGGAGACAGGGTCGTCAGGATCAGCCCCAGCATTTT. This sequence encodes CSVGRQGRQDQPQHF.

This clonotype was picked up a small number of times. This sequence joins TRBV5-1 and TRBJ2-1; D ambiguous. The CDR3 spans 15 residues. The germline gives CDR1 SGHRS, CDR2 YFSETQ. V was shortened by 6 bases and J by 10 bases, with 23 bases between the two germline ends. The CDR3 loop is CASMFGLVTGGEQFF. The CDR3 nucleotides are TGCGCCAGCATGTTCGGCCTCGTAACGGGCGGCGAGCAGTTCTTC.

This clonotype occurred a few times. The V call is TRBV7-8, the J call TRBJ2-3; D may be TRBD1 (5 bases). This CDR3 region has 16 residues. Per the germline V gene, CDR1 is SGHVS and CDR2 is FQNEAQ. V dropped 1 base and J dropped 6 bases, with 17 bases sitting between them. The CDR3 reads CASSLGGRWGRDTQYF. CDR3 DNA: TGTGCCAGCAGCTTAGGGGGCCGCTGGGGTCGGGATACGCAGTATTTT. The variable domain in full, completed from reference TRBV7-8 and TRBJ2-3, reads GAGVSQSPRYKVAKRGQDVALRCDPISGHVSLFWYQQALGQGPEFLTYFQNEAQLDKSGLPSDRFFAERPEGSVSTLKIQRTQQEDSAVYLCASSLGGRWGRDTQYFGPGTRLTVL.

This clonotype was seen a few times. This chain links TRBV5-1 with TRBJ2-1; the D gene is possibly TRBD2 (7 bases). CDR3 length: 16 amino acids. Between the trimmed V and J ends, which lost 5 bases and 0 bases, there was a span of 15 bases. In germline, CDR1 is SGHRS, CDR2 YFSETQ. The CDR3 loop reads CASRPLGGPSYNEQFF. Written as DNA, the CDR3 is TGCGCCAGCAGGCCTTTGGGGGGGCCCTCCTACAATGAGCAGTTCTTC.

The count of this clonotype is one. The gene calls are TRBV14 and TRBJ2-5, with a tentative D call TRBD1 (6 bases). Germline lookup yields CDR1 SGHDN and CDR2 FVKESK. V was cut by 0 bases and J by 0 bases, with 8 bases left in between. There are 15 residues in the CDR3. In nucleotides, the CDR3 is TGTGCCAGCAGCCAAGAGGGACACCACCAAGAGACCCAGTACTTC. Protein sequence: CASSQEGHHQETQYF.

This sequence joins TRBV3-1 and TRBJ2-7; maybe TRBD2 (5 bases). From germline, CDR1 is LGHDT and CDR2 YNNKEL (reference sequence). Trimming stripped 0 bases from V and 6 bases from J, with 9 bases between. The CDR3 is 13 amino acids. The DNA for the CDR3 is TGTGCCAGCAGCCAAGACCGAACTAGCGAGCAGTACTTC. Residues: CASSQDRTSEQYF.

CDR3 residues: CASSPTGGRGNTIYF. CDR3 nucleotide sequence: TGTGCCAGCAGCCCGACAGGGGGTCGGGGAAACACCATATATTTT. This rearrangement joins TRBV12-3 or TRBV12-4 to TRBJ1-3, with 9 positions matching TRBD1. Germline trimming cut 6 bases from V and 4 bases from J; bases unmatched to any gene: 7. The CDR3 loop spans 15 amino acids.

This clonotype was recorded a few times. V and J are TRBV14 and TRBJ1-6; D remains unclear. The CDR3 totals 14 residues. V was shortened by 1 base and J by 10 bases, with 11 bases between the two germline ends. Germline V gene lookup returns CDR1 SGHDN and CDR2 FVKESK. CDR3 sequence reads: CASSQVGFGSPLHF. CDR3 DNA: TGTGCCAGCAGCCAAGTGGGGTTCGGCTCACCCCTCCACTTT.

The V call is TRBV20-1, the J call TRBJ2-7; 10 positions agree with TRBD2. Germline assignment: CDR1 DFQATT and CDR2 SNEGSKA (reference sequence). The CDR3 spans 14 residues. Unmatched junction bases numbered 8, after V lost 6 bases and J lost 3 bases. CDR3: CSATETSGNYEQYF. CDR3 coding DNA: TGCAGTGCCACGGAAACTAGCGGGAACTACGAGCAGTACTTC.

The rearrangement joins TRBV27 to TRBJ2-3; D not resolved. The CDR3 loop spans 14 amino acids. Germline loops: CDR1 MNHEY, CDR2 SMNVEV (reference sequence). Deletions cut 4 bases from V and 5 bases from J, with 13 bases between. CDR3 DNA sequence: TGTGCCAGCAGTTCCCCGCGCATTGAAGATACGCAGTATTTT. Its protein is CASSSPRIEDTQYF.

The rearrangement links TRBV20-1 to TRBJ1-1; TRBD1 might be the D (6 bases). The germline V gene has CDR1 DFQATT and CDR2 SNEGSKA (reference sequence). This CDR3 has 12 amino acids. The V end lost 4 bases, the J end lost 7 bases, and 13 bases lay between the germline ends. The CDR3 nucleotides read TGCAGTGCTAAGACCCAGGGGATTGAAGCTTTCTTT. Residues: CSAKTQGIEAFF.